This record looks at one T cell receptor (beta chain) sequence and its context. The data were obtained in a study of blood T cell repertoires in COVID-19. Study information: From the United States, Italy and Spain came samples of acute and convalescent COVID-19. Sample material is recorded as cDNA or gDNA derived from T cells, B-cell-depleted T cells, or PBMCs.

V was pared by 5 bases and J by 9 bases, with 14 bases between. CDR1 and CDR2 (germline): SGHNT, YENEEA. This CDR3 spans 14 amino acids. Clones were sequenced by immunoSEQ multiplex PCR, and TCRdb holds only the in-frame ones, with some missing. This sample has 300,000 to 500,000 clones, with roughly 88% found just once. The rearrangement links TRBV11-3 to TRBJ1-6; D perhaps matches TRBD1 (6 bases). This TCR was sampled from a woman aged 40 to 49 with acute COVID-19. Material for sequencing was PBMCs or T cells enriched from blood (not recorded which). The CDR3 is CASSQGGGGSPLHF. CDR3 nucleotides: TGTGCCAGCAGCCAAGGGGGGGGCGGTTCACCCCTCCACTTT.